The 20 T cell receptor beta chains below come from one sample, sequenced in a study of T cells in Graves' hyperthyroidism and ophthalmopathy (dated by TCRdb to about 2019). The library was produced with multiplex PCR. Sequencing instrument: Illumina HiSeq 2000. Amplification of TCR beta CDR3 regions was carried out from RNA transcripts. The TCR CDR3 was subjected to a first round of RT-PCR using the HTBI primer set and the Qiagen OneStep RT-PCR kit. Clones were called with MiXCR by TCRdb after fastp trimmed the public reads at Q25, and only in-frame beta chains were retained. When rows share a CDR3 protein, they turn into one entry using the most common DNA and genes. The sample table contains over 650,000 distinct CDR3 sequences; only one count was recorded for 45% of them. Of the sample, about 7.7% is held by the ten largest clones. The material sequenced was peripheral blood or thyroid tissue (not recorded which). The source of these receptors is an adult man with Graves' disease, either hyperthyroidism or ophthalmopathy (not recorded which).

On this clonotype: With a much larger clone just one base away, this may be a read error. CDR3 region: CASSDASGASYEQYF. Here the CDR3 DNA reads TGTGCCAGCAGTGATGCTAGCGGAGCCTCCTACGAGCAGTACTTC. The chain recombines TRBV2 with TRBJ2-7; 7 bases line up with TRBD2. This CDR3 is built from 15 residues. With 3 bases clipped from V and 0 bases from J, the junction kept 5 bases outside the gene matches. CDR1 is SNHLY and CDR2 is FYNNEI in the germline V gene.

The genes are TRBV10-3 and TRBJ2-5; D remains unclear. In germline, CDR1 is ENHRY, CDR2 SYGVKD. The ends were cut back, 5 bases at V and 2 bases at J, with 9 bases in the middle. The CDR3 extends over 13 amino acids. Here the CDR3 reads CAISKDKQETQYF. The DNA of the CDR3 is TGTGCCATCAGTAAAGACAAGCAAGAGACCCAGTACTTC.

On this clonotype: One end of the junction fails to match germline, which may point to a read error. The chain uses TRBV25-1 and TRBJ2-7; TRBD1 agrees at 10 bases. The V gene's germline CDR1 is MGHDK and CDR2 SYGVNS. This CDR3 is 13 amino acids long. CDR3 protein: CACSRTGGYEQYF. DNA for the CDR3: TGTGCCTGCAGTCGGACAGGGGGCTACGAGCAGTACTTC.

This clonotype was found once. The rearrangement links TRBV11-2 to TRBJ1-2, with TRBD1 as a possible D gene (6 bases). Looked up from germline, CDR1 is SGHAT and CDR2 is FQNNGV. Trimming removed 5 bases from V and 7 bases from J, with 14 bases in between. This CDR3 is 13 amino acids long. This CDR3 reads CASSPYRVFGYTF. CDR3 bases: TGTGCCAGCAGCCCCTACAGGGTGTTTGGCTACACCTTC. Full variable domain (rest looked up from reference TRBV11-2 and TRBJ1-2): EAGVAQSPRYKIIEKRQSVAFWCNPISGHATLYWYQQILGQGPKLLIQFQNNGVVDDSQLPKDRFSAERLKGVDSTLKIQPAKLEDSAVYLCASSPYRVFGYTFGSGTRLTVV.

The rearrangement links TRBV29-1 to TRBJ1-2; D uncertain. CDR1 and CDR2 (germline): SQVTM, ANQGSEA. The CDR3 extends over 11 amino acids. The CDR3 loop reads CRDEATYGYTF. The CDR3 DNA sequence: TGCAGAGATGAGGCTACCTATGGCTACACCTTC.

The chain couples TRBV25-1 to TRBJ1-5, with D possibly being TRBD1 (5 bases). V lost 6 bases to trimming and J lost 0 bases, with 18 bases between them. From germline, CDR1 is MGHDK and CDR2 SYGVNS. The CDR3 runs 17 residues. The CDR3 region is CASSQDFRQYSNQPQHF. Written as DNA, the CDR3 is TGTGCCAGCAGCCAAGATTTCCGACAGTATAGCAATCAGCCCCAGCATTTT.

This clonotype was seen repeatedly, ten times or more. V gene TRBV29-1 combines with J gene TRBJ2-7; 8 bases align to TRBD1. CDR3 length: 12 residues. Germline V CDR1 and CDR2: SQVTM, ANQGSEA. Trimming at V came to 6 bases and at J to 6 bases, leaving 7 bases not matched to a gene. The CDR3 region is CSVDHGQGEQYF. The CDR3 DNA follows: TGCAGCGTAGATCACGGACAGGGCGAGCAGTACTTC.

Regarding this clonotype: A much larger clone differs by one base, so this may be a read error. This sequence joins TRBV7-2 and TRBJ1-2, with TRBD1 matching 12 bases. Germline V gene data show CDR1 as SGHTA and CDR2 as FQGNSA. Losses at the gene ends were 8 bases for V and 8 bases for J; bases not matched to a gene: 12. This CDR3 has 15 residues. CDR3 sequence: CASDPKGQGAEGYTF. The CDR3, as DNA: TGTGCCAGCGATCCAAAGGGACAGGGGGCGGAAGGCTACACCTTC.

Comment on this clonotype: Mismatch with germline at one junction end may stem from a read error. This chain connects TRBV15 to TRBJ2-7; TRBD1 matches at 7 bases. Germline lookup yields CDR1 LNHNV and CDR2 YYDKDF (reference sequence). This CDR3 spans 13 amino acids. As DNA, the CDR3 is TGTGCCAGCAGCAGTCACAGGGGCTACGAGCAGTACTTC. Its protein is CASSSHRGYEQYF.

V usage is TRBV7-9 and J usage is TRBJ1-4; 8 positions agree with TRBD1. Losses at the gene ends were 5 bases for V and 5 bases for J; bases not matched to a gene: 4. The germline CDR1 and CDR2 sequences are SEHNR and FQNEAQ (reference sequence). The CDR3 runs to 14 residues. CDR3 residues: CASSPDRVNEKLFF. In DNA form, the CDR3 reads TGTGCCAGCAGCCCGGACAGGGTCAATGAAAAACTGTTTTTT.

At least ten counts were recorded for this clonotype. The chain couples TRBV15 to TRBJ2-2; 7 bases match TRBD1. Per the germline V gene, CDR1 is LNHNV and CDR2 is YYDKDF (reference sequence). There are 15 residues in the CDR3. Trimming cost V 4 bases and J 1 base; bases outside gene matches: 3. CDR3 sequence reads: CATSNPGGNTGELFF. In DNA, the CDR3 is TGTGCCACCAGCAACCCAGGGGGGAACACCGGGGAGCTGTTTTTT.

This clonotype occurred a few times. The CDR3 spells CATSDRGGETQYF. CDR3 DNA: TGTGCCACCAGTGATCGAGGAGGGGAGACCCAGTACTTC. This chain uses TRBV24-1 with TRBJ2-5; TRBD2 might be the D (6 bases). CDR1 and CDR2 from the germline V gene are KGHDR and SFDVKD. Trimming removed 3 bases at V and 5 bases at J, with 9 bases between. The CDR3 is made up of 13 amino acids.

This clonotype was found a few times. The rearrangement uses TRBV7-8 and TRBJ1-1, with 7 bases identical to TRBD1. The CDR3 extends over 17 amino acids. J gave up 3 bases and V 4 bases, and 14 bases lay outside the gene matches. CDR1 and CDR2 from the germline V gene are SGHVS and FQNEAQ. The CDR3 region is CASSYTPARGLHTEAFF. The CDR3 DNA is TGTGCCAGCAGCTACACACCGGCCAGGGGGTTGCACACTGAAGCTTTCTTT.

Many counts were recorded for this clonotype. The chain has TRBV7-9 and TRBJ2-5, with a tentative D call TRBD2 (6 bases). The germline CDR1 and CDR2 sequences are SEHNR and FQNEAQ (reference sequence). The length of the CDR3 is 13 residues. The V gene lost 8 bases and the J gene lost 0 bases, with 10 bases spanning the gap. In nucleotides, the CDR3 is TGTGCCAGCGCCTGGGACTACCAAGAGACCCAGTACTTC. Translation gives CASAWDYQETQYF.

This clonotype occurred many times. The rearrangement joins TRBV7-3 to TRBJ1-6; D is unclear. This CDR3 comprises 15 residues. V lost 2 bases and J 6 bases, leaving 11 bases between the germline ends. CDR1 is SGHTA, CDR2 FQGTGA, per germline. In nucleotides, the CDR3 is TGTGCCAGCAGCTTACTAGGGCCAGCTAATTCACCCCTCCACTTT. Encoded protein: CASSLLGPANSPLHF.

The chain carries TRBV20-1 and TRBJ2-7; 10 bases align to TRBD2. This CDR3 contains 16 residues. CDR1 DFQATT and CDR2 SNEGSKA come from the germline V gene (reference sequence). Trimming cost V 0 bases and J 0 bases; bases outside gene matches: 5. The CDR3 sequence: CSARDRTSGSSYEQYF. CDR3 nucleotides: TGCAGTGCTAGAGACCGGACTAGCGGAAGCTCCTACGAGCAGTACTTC.

The chain has TRBV24-1 and TRBJ1-2, with D hard to call. This CDR3 comprises 13 residues. Trimming removed 8 bases from V and 0 bases from J, with 9 bases in between. Germline V lookup: CDR1 KGHDR, CDR2 SFDVKD. The CDR3 loop reads CATITGTNYGYTF. The CDR3 DNA is TGTGCCACCATAACCGGGACTAACTATGGCTACACCTTC.

Many counts were recorded for this clonotype. The rearrangement uses TRBV2 and TRBJ1-1, with TRBD1 identical over 10 bases. After removal of 3 bases from V and 3 bases from J, the junction contained 1 base not matched to a gene. This CDR3 comprises 14 residues. Germline values: CDR1 SNHLY, CDR2 FYNNEI. CDR3 residues: CASSDGQGDTEAFF. The CDR3 DNA follows: TGTGCCAGCAGTGACGGACAGGGGGACACTGAAGCTTTCTTT. The full variable domain, with the rest looked up from reference TRBV2 and TRBJ1-1, is EPEVTQTPSHQVTQMGQEVILRCVPISNHLYFYWYRQILGQKVEFLVSFYNNEISEKSEIFDDQFSVERPDGSNFTLKIRSTKLEDSAMYFCASSDGQGDTEAFFGQGTRLTVV.

The chain links TRBV2 to TRBJ2-5, with TRBD1 as a possible D gene (5 bases). With 6 bases removed from V and 11 bases from J, the gap between germline ends came to 19 bases. The germline V gene encodes CDR1 SNHLY and CDR2 FYNNEI. The CDR3 sequence is 13 residues long. The CDR3 coding sequence is TGTGCCAGCAGCAAGGGGTTAGGGTGGAATCAGTACTTC. Translating gives CASSKGLGWNQYF.

This clonotype has a handful of counts. The chain couples TRBV2 to TRBJ1-6; no clear D gene. Germline CDR1 is SNHLY and CDR2 is FYNNEI. The CDR3 runs 18 residues. V was trimmed by 2 bases and J by 0 bases, leaving 14 bases between them. CDR3: CASSESPLGSSYNSPLHF. CDR3 DNA sequence: TGTGCCAGCAGTGAATCCCCCCTCGGGAGCTCCTATAATTCACCCCTCCACTTT.